This T cell receptor (beta chain) came from a study of blood T cell repertoires in COVID-19. About the study: The United States, Italy and Spain supplied acute and convalescent COVID-19 samples. Sources were T cells, B-cell-depleted T cells, or PBMCs; the material itself was cDNA or gDNA.

This CDR3 has 15 residues. The V gene lost 1 base and the J gene lost 0 bases, with 10 bases spanning the gap. CDR1 and CDR2 from the germline V gene are LNHDA and SQIVND (reference sequence). Original processing notes: Scientists estimated how many nucleated cells there were by amplifying reference gene primers. Sequenced by immunoSEQ multiplex PCR; TCRdb stores in-frame clones only, minus some. V and J calls and clone size are those listed in that table; D and trimming were worked out from the DNA. Among 140,000 or so clones, around 90% were seen once, and the ten largest hold approximately 5.4%. This clonotype was sampled from a human donor in a cohort sampled during active COVID-19. This chain links TRBV19 with TRBJ2-7; no clear D gene. The sequencing sample was made of peripheral blood. The CDR3, as DNA: TGTGCCAGTAGTATAGGGGCGAAAACCTCCTACGAGCAGTACTTC. Encoded protein: CASSIGAKTSYEQYF.